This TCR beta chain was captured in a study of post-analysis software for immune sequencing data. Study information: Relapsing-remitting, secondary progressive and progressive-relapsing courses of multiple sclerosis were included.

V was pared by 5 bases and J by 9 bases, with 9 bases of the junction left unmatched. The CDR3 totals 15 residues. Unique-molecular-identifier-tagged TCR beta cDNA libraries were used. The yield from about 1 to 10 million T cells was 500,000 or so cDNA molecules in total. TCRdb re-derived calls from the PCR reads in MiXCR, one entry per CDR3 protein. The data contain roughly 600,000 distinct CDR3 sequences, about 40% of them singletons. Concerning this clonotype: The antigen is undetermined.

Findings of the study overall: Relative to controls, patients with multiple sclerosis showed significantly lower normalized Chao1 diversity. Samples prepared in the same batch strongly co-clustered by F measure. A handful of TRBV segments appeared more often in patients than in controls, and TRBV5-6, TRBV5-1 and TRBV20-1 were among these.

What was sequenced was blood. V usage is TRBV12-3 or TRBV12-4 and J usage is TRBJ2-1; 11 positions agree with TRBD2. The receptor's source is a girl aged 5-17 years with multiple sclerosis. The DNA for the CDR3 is TGTGCCAGCAGTAATAGCGGGGGGGCCGGTGGTGAGCAGTTCTTC. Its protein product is CASSNSGGAGGEQFF.